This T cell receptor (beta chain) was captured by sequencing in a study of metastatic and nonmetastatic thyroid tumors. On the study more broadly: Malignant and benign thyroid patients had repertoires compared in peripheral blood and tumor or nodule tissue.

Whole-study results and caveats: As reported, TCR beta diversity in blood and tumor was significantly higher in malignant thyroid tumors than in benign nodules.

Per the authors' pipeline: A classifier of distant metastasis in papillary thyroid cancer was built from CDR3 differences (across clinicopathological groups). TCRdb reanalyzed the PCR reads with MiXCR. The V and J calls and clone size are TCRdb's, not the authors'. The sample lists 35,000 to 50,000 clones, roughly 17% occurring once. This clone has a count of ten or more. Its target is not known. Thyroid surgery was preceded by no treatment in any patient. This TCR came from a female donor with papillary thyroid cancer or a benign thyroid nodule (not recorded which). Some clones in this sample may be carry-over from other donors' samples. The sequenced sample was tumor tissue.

The CDR3 sequence: CASSYARGIRGSGIYEQYF. The DNA for the CDR3 is TGTGCCAGCAGTTACGCTCGGGGAATAAGGGGTAGCGGGATCTACGAGCAGTACTTC. This chain connects TRBV6-5 to TRBJ2-7, with 8 nucleotides matching TRBD2. Germline V gene data show CDR1 as MNHEY and CDR2 as SVGAGI. The junction had 18 bases not matched to a gene; V was cut back by 2 bases and J by 3 bases. This CDR3 is 19 amino acids long.